This T cell receptor beta chain was observed in a study of T-cell memory formation after mild COVID-19. Regarding the study as a whole: Researchers report contracting CD4+ clones mostly in CM and EM, with CD8+ clones in EMRA.

The V and J ends lost 3 bases and 4 bases, in that order; junction bases with no gene match: 7. Germline-derived CDR1 and CDR2 are SGHRS and YFSETQ. The CDR3 contains 15 residues. From the 5' RACE reads, TCRdb called clonotypes with MiXCR, one entry per CDR3 protein. The sample holds roughly 450,000 distinct CDR3 sequences, about 20% seen once. Concerning this clonotype itself: No antigen is known for it.

The chain employs TRBV5-1 and TRBJ2-3; 8 nucleotides align to TRBD1. The sequencing sample was made of PBMCs or a T cell subset sorted from them (not recorded which). The origin of this receptor is a man younger than 35 who had mild COVID-19 (a few samples of this study predate the infection). Cell type and time point are not known. This CDR3 reads CASSSNGQGADTQYF. In DNA form, the CDR3 reads TGCGCCAGCAGCTCCAATGGACAGGGCGCAGATACGCAGTATTTT.